Each of the 4 T cell receptor beta chains below was sequenced from the same sample in a study of OX40 agonist ivuxolimab in advanced cancers. The table came from immunoSEQ multiplex PCR; TCRdb's copy has only in-frame clones and leaves some out. The table includes 9,500 to 10,000 clones, roughly three quarters detected once. Specimen: CD4+ or CD8+ T cells sorted from blood, collected in a trial of the OX40 agonist ivuxolimab. The receptors were sampled from an adult with an advanced solid tumor such as melanoma, head and neck, liver or kidney cancer.

The chain uses TRBV5-6 and TRBJ1-3, with D perhaps matching TRBD1 (5 bases). Per germline, CDR1 SGHDT and CDR2 YYEEEE. Trimming pared 0 bases from V and 8 bases from J, leaving 9 bases between. The CDR3 extends over 13 amino acids. The CDR3 DNA reads as TGTGCCAGCAGCTTGGAAGGGGAATACACCATATATTTT. Its protein product is CASSLEGEYTIYF. The full variable domain, its missing parts supplied by reference TRBV5-6 and TRBJ1-3, is DAGVTQSPTHLIKTRGQQVTLRCSPKSGHDTVSWYQQALGQGPQFIFQYYEEEERQRGNFPDRFSGHQFPNYSSELNVNALLLGDSALYLCASSLEGEYTIYFGEGSWLTVV.

This clone showed up just once. This chain uses TRBV6-5 with TRBJ1-2; a weak D match, TRBD1 (6 bases). This CDR3 spans 14 amino acids. CDR1 and CDR2 (germline): MNHEY, SVGAGI. Deletions cut 0 bases from V and 5 bases from J, with 10 bases between. CDR3 coding DNA: TGTGCCAGCAGTTACTCTGAAAGGGGGTATGGCTACACCTTC. This sequence encodes CASSYSERGYGYTF.

Only a few counts were recorded for this clone. This chain joins TRBV27 and TRBJ1-1; a possible D gene is TRBD1 (5 bases). Germline CDR1 MNHEY, CDR2 SMNVEV (reference sequence). The CDR3 is made up of 11 amino acids. Trimming cost V 6 bases and J 7 bases, with 9 bases left between them. The CDR3 loop reads CASRIDSEAFF. The CDR3 DNA reads TGTGCCAGCAGAATTGACAGTGAAGCTTTCTTT.

This rearrangement joins TRBV30 to TRBJ2-7; D is possibly TRBD2 (5 bases). This CDR3 spans 15 amino acids. Germline CDR1 is GTSNPN and CDR2 is SVGIG (reference sequence). Trimming stripped 0 bases from V and 0 bases from J, with 12 bases between. The CDR3 nucleotides read TGTGCCTGGAGTGTAATTAGAGGGAGCTCCTACGAGCAGTACTTC. Protein: CAWSVIRGSSYEQYF.